A single sample gave rise to the 8 T cell receptor beta chains below, sequenced in a study of naive and memory T cell subsets. The beta constant-region primer was an equimolar mix of two oligonucleotides covering TRBC1 and TRBC2. Nested alpha and beta constant-region primers with the SP2 primer drove four PCR rounds on ligated cDNA. TCRdb recomputed calls from the UMI-ligation and nested PCR reads with MiXCR, one row per CDR3 protein. The sample comprises about 90,000 distinct CDR3 sequences, 10% to 12% of which are singletons, and around 0.13% rests with the top ten. Study outcomes and limitations: Possibly reflecting memory cells re-expressing CD45RA, a few larger clonotypes occurred in naive repertoires, especially CD8.

These receptors' targets are unknown. The sequenced material came from naive CD4+ T cells from blood. The receptors originated from a human donor in good health.

This clonotype was seen a few times. The V and J genes are TRBV12-3 or TRBV12-4 and TRBJ1-1, with D possibly matching TRBD1 (5 bases). The V end lost 5 bases, the J end lost 4 bases, and 17 bases lay between the germline ends. This CDR3 has 15 residues. CDR3 sequence reads: CASSDRGGGITEAFF. CDR3 nucleotide sequence: TGTGCCAGCAGTGACAGAGGAGGAGGAATCACTGAAGCTTTCTTT.

This clonotype was observed at least ten times. The chain has TRBV29-1 and TRBJ2-5; tentative D call: TRBD1 (5 bases). The germline gives CDR1 SQVTM, CDR2 ANQGSEA. The CDR3 is made up of 12 amino acids. Trimming shortened V by 2 bases and J by 5 bases, and 9 bases separated the two germline ends. The CDR3 bases are TGCAGCGTTGAAAGGGGTGGCGAGACCCAGTACTTC. This sequence encodes CSVERGGETQYF.

This clonotype has at least ten counts. The chain recombines TRBV2 with TRBJ1-5, with D maybe TRBD1 (5 bases). Germline V lookup: CDR1 SNHLY, CDR2 FYNNEI. V was shortened by 1 base and J by 2 bases, with 9 bases between the two germline ends. The CDR3 extends over 15 amino acids. The chain's CDR3 is CASSEEGRGNQPQHF. In DNA form, the CDR3 reads TGTGCCAGCAGTGAAGAGGGACGGGGCAATCAGCCCCAGCATTTT.

The V and J genes are TRBV6-5 and TRBJ2-7; tentatively, D is TRBD2 (5 bases). Germline values: CDR1 MNHEY, CDR2 SVGAGI. V gave up 2 bases and J gave up 13 bases, with 21 bases separating them. The CDR3 consists of 14 residues. CDR3 DNA: TGTGCCAGCAGTTACACGACCGCGTTCCCTAGCCTCTACTTC. Translating it yields CASSYTTAFPSLYF.

This clonotype occurred a few times. The rearrangement uses TRBV14 and TRBJ2-7; D perhaps matches TRBD2 (6 bases). Trimming stripped 5 bases from V and 2 bases from J, with 16 bases between. The CDR3 runs to 15 residues. CDR1 SGHDN and CDR2 FVKESK come from the germline V gene. As DNA, the CDR3 is TGTGCCAGCAGCAGCACGGGACTGCCTACCTACGAGCAGTACTTC. Its protein product is CASSSTGLPTYEQYF. Filled out from reference TRBV14 and TRBJ2-7, the complete variable domain reads EAGVTQFPSHSVIEKGQTVTLRCDPISGHDNLYWYRRVMGKEIKFLLHFVKESKQDESGMPNNRFLAERTGGTYSTLKVQPAELEDSGVYFCASSSTGLPTYEQYFGPGTRLTVT.

The V gene is TRBV18, the J gene TRBJ2-3; D uncertain. V was shortened by 3 bases and J by 2 bases, with 9 bases between the two germline ends. Germline CDR1 reads KGHSH; CDR2 reads LQKENI. The CDR3 spans 14 residues. CDR3 protein: CASSPGSHTDTQYF. The DNA for the CDR3 is TGTGCCAGCTCACCCGGGTCCCACACAGATACGCAGTATTTT.

Only a few counts were recorded for this clonotype. This chain uses TRBV5-1 with TRBJ2-1, with D maybe TRBD2 (5 bases). The CDR3 runs 14 residues. Germline CDR1 reads SGHRS; CDR2 reads YFSETQ. Trimming took off 4 bases at V and 5 bases at J, with 13 bases between the two ends. The CDR3 spells CASSKGDGNNEQFF. The CDR3 DNA is TGCGCCAGCAGCAAGGGAGACGGAAACAATGAGCAGTTCTTC. The whole variable domain, remainder taken from reference TRBV5-1 and TRBJ2-1, is KAGVTQTPRYLIKTRGQQVTLSCSPISGHRSVSWYQQTPGQGLQFLFEYFSETQRNKGNFPGRFSGRQFSNSRSEMNVSTLELGDSALYLCASSKGDGNNEQFFGPGTRLTVL.

This clonotype was detected only a few times. This chain joins TRBV20-1 and TRBJ1-5; D is undetermined. The CDR3 contains 15 residues. The germline V gene encodes CDR1 DFQATT and CDR2 SNEGSKA (reference sequence). V lost 5 bases and J 0 bases, leaving 14 bases between the germline ends. Here the CDR3 reads CSAEGQDYSNQPQHF. The CDR3 region has the DNA TGCAGTGCTGAGGGTCAGGACTATAGCAATCAGCCCCAGCATTTT.